The 28 T cell receptor beta chains presented below share a single source sample, sequenced in a study of T cell clones after liver transplantation. Method: immunoSEQ multiplex PCR; TCRdb's copy keeps in-frame clones and lacks some. The sample lists some 75,000 clones, about four fifths occurring once. The sample consisted of CD4+ T cells from blood, taken before liver transplant. The receptors derive from a human donor who received a liver transplant.

The count of this clone is one. V gene TRBV11-2 combines with J gene TRBJ1-2; the D gene is possibly TRBD1 (5 bases). V was pared by 5 bases and J by 4 bases, with 20 bases between. The CDR3 has 16 residues. Germline V CDR1 and CDR2: SGHAT, FQNNGV. Here the CDR3 DNA reads TGTGCCAGCAGCCCCGGAGGGTCTGGGGGAACCTATGGCTACACCTTC. Translating it yields CASSPGGSGGTYGYTF.

The chain recombines TRBV28 with TRBJ1-2, with D perhaps TRBD1 (5 bases). The CDR3 covers 14 residues. The ends were cut back, 3 bases at V and 7 bases at J, with 15 bases in the middle. Germline assignment: CDR1 MDHEN and CDR2 SYDVKM. The CDR3 spells CASSFGGVDGGYTF. The CDR3 DNA reads TGTGCCAGCAGTTTTGGGGGGGTTGATGGTGGCTACACCTTC.

The chain combines TRBV6-1 with TRBJ1-2, with D uncertain. Trimming cost V 3 bases and J 4 bases, with 9 bases left between them. The CDR3 is 13 amino acids. Looked up from germline, CDR1 is MNHNS and CDR2 is SASEGT. The chain's CDR3 is CASSDSWGYGYTF. CDR3 coding DNA: TGTGCCAGCAGTGATTCGTGGGGCTATGGCTACACCTTC.

The chain combines TRBV7-2 with TRBJ1-2; no firm D call. The CDR3 sequence is 12 residues long. The V end lost 2 bases, the J end lost 7 bases, and 8 bases lay between the germline ends. CDR1 is SGHTA, CDR2 FQGNSA, per germline. CDR3 bases: TGTGCCAGCAGCTTAATGGGTATTGGCTACACCTTC. This translates into CASSLMGIGYTF.

The chain uses TRBV27 and TRBJ2-7; a weak D match, TRBD1 (6 bases). V lost 8 bases and J lost 0, with 17 bases in between. The CDR3 length is 15 residues. Germline V gives CDR1 MNHEY, CDR2 SMNVEV (reference sequence). CDR3 DNA sequence: TGTGCCAGCGGATCTCACACAGGGAGCTCCTACGAGCAGTACTTC. Protein product: CASGSHTGSSYEQYF.

J is TRBJ1-1 and V is TRBV7-6; D is unresolved. CDR1 and CDR2 (germline): SGHVS, FNYEAQ. There are 15 residues in the CDR3. Between the trimmed V and J ends, which lost 2 bases and 5 bases, there was a span of 15 bases. CDR3 sequence: CASSLSPDGRTEAFF. The CDR3 nucleotides read TGTGCCAGCAGCTTATCCCCAGACGGGAGGACTGAAGCTTTCTTT.

The sample holds a few counts of this clone. The chain combines TRBV7-2 with TRBJ2-7; D possibly corresponds to TRBD2 (5 bases). V gave up 7 bases and J gave up 0 bases, with 10 bases separating them. The CDR3 totals 13 residues. Germline V gene lookup returns CDR1 SGHTA and CDR2 FQGNSA. CDR3 in DNA: TGTGCCAGCACGGACTTCAACTCCTACGAGCAGTACTTC. Its translation is CASTDFNSYEQYF.

This chain links TRBV5-1 with TRBJ2-1; 15 positions agree with TRBD2. Germline V lookup: CDR1 SGHRS, CDR2 YFSETQ. With 0 bases clipped from V and 8 bases from J, the junction kept 9 bases outside the gene matches. The CDR3 length is 18 residues. The CDR3 sequence: CASSLGWTSGRANDEQFF. As DNA, the CDR3 is TGCGCCAGCAGCTTGGGATGGACTAGCGGGAGGGCCAACGATGAGCAGTTCTTC.

The chain carries TRBV11-2 and TRBJ1-2, with D perhaps TRBD1 (5 bases). V was pared by 1 base and J by 1 base, with 10 bases between. The germline CDR1 and CDR2 sequences are SGHAT and FQNNGV. The CDR3 contains 15 residues. The CDR3, as DNA: TGTGCCAGCAGCTTAGGAGGGACGGTTAACTATGGCTACACCTTC. Protein sequence: CASSLGGTVNYGYTF.

This clone was detected only once. The chain recombines TRBV6-5 with TRBJ1-2; 7 bases are a match to TRBD1. The CDR3 loop spans 14 amino acids. The trim removed 2 bases at V and 2 bases at J, leaving 2 bases unmatched. Germline V gene sequence: CDR1 MNHEY, CDR2 SVGAGI. The CDR3 sequence: CASSYRGRNYGYTF. In DNA form, the CDR3 reads TGTGCCAGCAGTTACAGGGGGCGCAACTATGGCTACACCTTC.

The chain combines TRBV6-5 with TRBJ2-3, with 8 bases that match TRBD1. V lost 2 bases, J lost 0 bases, and 1 base stayed unmatched. The CDR3 is 15 amino acids. The V gene's germline CDR1 is MNHEY and CDR2 SVGAGI. CDR3 region: CASSYGDRSTDTQYF. Written as DNA, the CDR3 is TGTGCCAGCAGTTACGGGGACAGGAGCACAGATACGCAGTATTTT.

This chain joins TRBV5-1 and TRBJ1-1; tentatively, D is TRBD1 (6 bases). V was clipped by 0 bases and J by 0 bases, with 15 bases between them. Germline V gene lookup returns CDR1 SGHRS and CDR2 YFSETQ. The CDR3 has 17 amino acids. The DNA for the CDR3 is TGCGCCAGCAGCTTGGGTGGACAGAGACTACTGAACACTGAAGCTTTCTTT. Its protein product is CASSLGGQRLLNTEAFF.

This rearrangement joins TRBV18 to TRBJ2-5; D possibly corresponds to TRBD1 (6 bases). The DNA end favors TRBJ2-7, so the J call may be wrong. Germline-derived CDR1 and CDR2 are KGHSH and LQKENI. This CDR3 is built from 13 residues. The CDR3 DNA reads as TGTGCCAGCTCACTTGGGACACCCTACGAGCAGTACTTC. Protein product: CASSLGTPYEQYF.

The rearrangement links TRBV7-2 to TRBJ2-3; no clear D gene. V shed 3 bases and J shed 10 bases, with 17 bases lying between them. Per the germline V gene, CDR1 is SGHTA and CDR2 is FQGNSA. The CDR3 totals 14 residues. The CDR3 region has the DNA TGTGCCAGCAGCTTCCGGGCCGATAATTTCGCGCAGTATTTT. Translating it yields CASSFRADNFAQYF. Together with reference TRBV7-2 and TRBJ2-3, the CDR3 gives the full variable domain: GAGVSQSPSNKVTEKGKDVELRCDPISGHTALYWYRQSLGQGLEFLIYFQGNSAPDKSGLPSDRFSAERTGGSVSTLTIQRTQQEDSAVYLCASSFRADNFAQYFGPGTRLTVL.

CDR3 sequence: CASSQGAYGYTF. The CDR3 DNA sequence: TGTGCCAGCAGTCAGGGGGCTTACGGCTACACCTTC. V is TRBV5-6 and J is TRBJ1-2, with TRBD1 identical over 8 bases. J was trimmed by 8 bases and V by 5 bases; bases with no gene match: 5. This CDR3 is 12 amino acids long. CDR1 SGHDT and CDR2 YYEEEE come from the germline V gene.

This chain uses TRBV7-9 with TRBJ1-4; 10 bases line up with TRBD1. The CDR3 runs 16 residues. Germline V gene data show CDR1 as SEHNR and CDR2 as FQNEAQ (reference sequence). The V gene end was trimmed by 3 bases and the J gene end by 8 bases; junction bases not matched to a gene: 9. The CDR3, as DNA: TGTGCCAGCAGCTTGGGGAGGGGGACAGGGGCCGAAAAACTGTTTTTT. It encodes CASSLGRGTGAEKLFF.

V usage is TRBV6-6 and J usage is TRBJ1-1; no firm D call. Trimming removed 1 base at V and 3 bases at J, with 6 bases between. This CDR3 has 13 amino acids. Germline V gene lookup returns CDR1 MNHNY and CDR2 SVGAGI (reference sequence). The DNA for the CDR3 is TGTGCCAGCAGTTACTTCCGGGACACTGAAGCTTTCTTT. Translated: CASSYFRDTEAFF.

In DNA form, the CDR3 reads TGTGCCAGCAGTTTCGGCAGGGGGGTTAGTGGCTACACCTTC. This gives the protein CASSFGRGVSGYTF. V and J are TRBV28 and TRBJ1-2, with TRBD1 identical over 7 bases. Per the germline V gene, CDR1 is MDHEN and CDR2 is SYDVKM. This CDR3 contains 14 residues. V was clipped by 3 bases and J by 7 bases; unmatched bases: 8.

CDR3 DNA: TGTGCCACCTCGGCTGGGACAGCCTACGAGCAGTACTTC. This codes for CATSAGTAYEQYF. This chain links TRBV15 with TRBJ2-7; 7 nucleotides align to TRBD1. Germline-derived CDR1 and CDR2 are LNHNV and YYDKDF (reference sequence). V lost 8 bases, J lost 2 bases, and 6 bases stayed unmatched. The CDR3 runs 13 residues.

The rearrangement uses TRBV18 and TRBJ2-1; 10 bases fit TRBD2. The CDR3 contains 16 residues. The trim removed 4 bases at V and 8 bases at J, leaving 11 bases unmatched. Germline CDR1 and CDR2: KGHSH and LQKENI. CDR3 sequence (DNA): TGTGCCAGCTCACACCTAGCGGGAGTTAGGAGGCATGAGCAGTTCTTC. Residues: CASSHLAGVRRHEQFF.

This chain's CDR3 is CAISEHTSSSSYNEQFF. CDR3 bases: TGTGCCATCAGTGAGCATACTAGCTCGAGCTCCTACAATGAGCAGTTCTTC. The V call is TRBV10-3, the J call TRBJ2-1; D might be TRBD2 (6 bases). From germline, CDR1 is ENHRY and CDR2 SYGVKD. V lost 2 bases to trimming and J lost 0 bases, with 14 bases between them. This CDR3 region has 17 residues.

The genes are TRBV5-1 and TRBJ2-2; no reliable D call. The V and J ends lost 1 base and 7 bases respectively, with 11 bases between them. Germline CDR1 and CDR2: SGHRS and YFSETQ. The CDR3 loop spans 14 amino acids. CDR3 sequence (DNA): TGCGCCAGCAGCTTGCCTTCCTCGGGCGGGGAGCTGTTTTTT. Its translation is CASSLPSSGGELFF.

The V call is TRBV5-1, the J call TRBJ2-2; 8 bases map to TRBD2. The J segment lost 5 bases and the V segment lost 3 bases, leaving 6 bases of the junction unmatched. This CDR3 has 15 residues. The germline V gene has CDR1 SGHRS and CDR2 YFSETQ. The CDR3 here is CASSWGSGNTGELFF. DNA for the CDR3: TGCGCCAGCAGCTGGGGTAGCGGGAATACCGGGGAGCTGTTTTTT.

The chain carries TRBV19 and TRBJ2-5; weak D call: TRBD2 (5 bases). The CDR3 runs 15 residues. The V gene's germline CDR1 is LNHDA and CDR2 SQIVND (reference sequence). Deletions cut 3 bases from V and 3 bases from J, with 14 bases between. CDR3 sequence (DNA): TGTGCCAGTAGTATGGTGGGATGGGGAGAAGAGACCCAGTACTTC. Amino acids: CASSMVGWGEETQYF. Using reference TRBV19 and TRBJ2-5 for the parts outside the CDR3, the full variable domain is DGGITQSPKYLFRKEGQNVTLSCEQNLNHDAMYWYRQDPGQGLRLIYYSQIVNDFQKGDIAEGYSVSREKKESFPLTVTSAQKNPTAFYLCASSMVGWGEETQYFGPGTRLLVL.

The genes are TRBV6-5 and TRBJ1-5; 7 nucleotides match TRBD1. This CDR3 comprises 15 residues. CDR1 is MNHEY, CDR2 SVGAGI, per germline. J lost 7 bases, V lost 3 bases, and 9 bases had no gene match. CDR3 in DNA: TGTGCCAGCAGTTATACAGGGGTGGTGGGACAGCCCCAGCATTTT. This sequence encodes CASSYTGVVGQPQHF.

This clone was recorded only once. This chain joins TRBV28 and TRBJ1-5; D possibly corresponds to TRBD1 (5 bases). CDR3 length: 14 amino acids. V shed 7 bases and J shed 4 bases, with 14 bases lying between them. CDR1 and CDR2 from the germline V gene are MDHEN and SYDVKM. The CDR3 here is CASTFGGANQPQHF. The CDR3 DNA is TGTGCCAGCACTTTCGGAGGGGCGAATCAGCCCCAGCATTTT.

The gene calls are TRBV18 and TRBJ1-5, with TRBD1 identical over 7 bases. Germline CDR1 is KGHSH and CDR2 is LQKENI. After removal of 2 bases from V and 6 bases from J, the junction contained 4 bases not matched to a gene. This CDR3 contains 14 residues. The CDR3 is CASSPRDSLQPQHF. The CDR3 bases are TGTGCCAGCTCACCAAGGGACAGTCTTCAGCCCCAGCATTTT.

V usage is TRBV7-9 and J usage is TRBJ1-3; D not resolved. V lost 5 bases and J lost 0, with 14 bases in between. The CDR3 has 16 amino acids. Germline V gene lookup returns CDR1 SEHNR and CDR2 FQNEAQ (reference sequence). Written as DNA, the CDR3 is TGTGCCAGCAGCCCTCAGACCGCGAGCTCTGGAAACACCATATATTTT. Translating it yields CASSPQTASSGNTIYF.